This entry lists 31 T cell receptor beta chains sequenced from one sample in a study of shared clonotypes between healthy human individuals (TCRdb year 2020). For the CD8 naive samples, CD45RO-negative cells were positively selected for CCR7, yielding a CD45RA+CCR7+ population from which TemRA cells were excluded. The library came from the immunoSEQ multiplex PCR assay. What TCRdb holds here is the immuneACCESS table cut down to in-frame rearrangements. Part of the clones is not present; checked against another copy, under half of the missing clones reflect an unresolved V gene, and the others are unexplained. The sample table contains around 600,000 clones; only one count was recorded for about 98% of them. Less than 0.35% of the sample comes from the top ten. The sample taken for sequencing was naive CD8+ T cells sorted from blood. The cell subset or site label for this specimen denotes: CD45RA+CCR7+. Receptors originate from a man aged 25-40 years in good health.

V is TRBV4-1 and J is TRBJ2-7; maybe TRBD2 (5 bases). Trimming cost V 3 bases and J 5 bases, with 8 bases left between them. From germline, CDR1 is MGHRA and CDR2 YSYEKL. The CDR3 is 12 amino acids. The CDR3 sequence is CASSHAGNEQYF. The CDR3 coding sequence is TGCGCCAGCAGCCACGCGGGCAACGAGCAGTACTTC.

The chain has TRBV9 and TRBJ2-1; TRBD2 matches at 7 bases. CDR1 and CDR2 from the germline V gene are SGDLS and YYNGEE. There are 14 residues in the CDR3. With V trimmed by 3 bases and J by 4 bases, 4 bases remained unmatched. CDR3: CASSAGLEYNEQFF. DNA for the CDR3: TGTGCCAGCAGCGCCGGACTAGAATACAATGAGCAGTTCTTC.

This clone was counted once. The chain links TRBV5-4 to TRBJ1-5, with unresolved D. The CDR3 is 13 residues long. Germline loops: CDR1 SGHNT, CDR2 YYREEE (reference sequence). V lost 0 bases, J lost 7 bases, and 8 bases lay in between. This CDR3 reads CASSLGASQPQHF. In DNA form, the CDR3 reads TGTGCCAGCAGCTTGGGGGCCAGCCAGCCCCAGCATTTT.

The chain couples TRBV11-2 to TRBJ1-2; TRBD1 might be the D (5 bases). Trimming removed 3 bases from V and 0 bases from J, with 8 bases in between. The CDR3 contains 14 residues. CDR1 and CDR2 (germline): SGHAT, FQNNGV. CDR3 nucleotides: TGTGCCAGCAGCTTTGGGGGACCTAACTATGGCTACACCTTC. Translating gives CASSFGGPNYGYTF.

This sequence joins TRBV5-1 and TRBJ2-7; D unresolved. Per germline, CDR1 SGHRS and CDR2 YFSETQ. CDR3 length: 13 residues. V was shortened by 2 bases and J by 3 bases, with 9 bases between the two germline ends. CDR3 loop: CASSFGQNYEQYF. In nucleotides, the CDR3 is TGCGCCAGCAGCTTCGGCCAAAACTACGAGCAGTACTTC. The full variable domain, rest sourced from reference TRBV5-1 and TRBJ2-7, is KAGVTQTPRYLIKTRGQQVTLSCSPISGHRSVSWYQQTPGQGLQFLFEYFSETQRNKGNFPGRFSGRQFSNSRSEMNVSTLELGDSALYLCASSFGQNYEQYFGPGTRLTVT.

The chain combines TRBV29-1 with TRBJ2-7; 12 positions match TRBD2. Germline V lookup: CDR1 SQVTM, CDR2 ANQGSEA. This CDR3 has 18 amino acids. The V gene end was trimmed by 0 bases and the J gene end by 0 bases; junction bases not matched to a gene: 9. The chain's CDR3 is CSVEDHSSGRASSYEQYF. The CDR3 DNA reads TGCAGCGTTGAAGATCACTCTAGCGGGAGGGCGAGCTCCTACGAGCAGTACTTC.

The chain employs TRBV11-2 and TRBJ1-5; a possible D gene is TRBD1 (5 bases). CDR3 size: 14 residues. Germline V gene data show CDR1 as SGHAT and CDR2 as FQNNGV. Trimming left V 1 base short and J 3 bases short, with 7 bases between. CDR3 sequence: CASSLAGYNQPQHF. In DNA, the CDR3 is TGTGCCAGCAGCTTAGCAGGGTACAATCAGCCCCAGCATTTT.

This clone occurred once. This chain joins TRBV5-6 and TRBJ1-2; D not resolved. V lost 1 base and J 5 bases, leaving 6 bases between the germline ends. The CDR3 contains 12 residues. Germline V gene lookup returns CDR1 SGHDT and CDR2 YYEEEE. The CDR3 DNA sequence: TGTGCCAGCAGCTTGTCCGAGTATGGCTACACCTTC. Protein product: CASSLSEYGYTF.

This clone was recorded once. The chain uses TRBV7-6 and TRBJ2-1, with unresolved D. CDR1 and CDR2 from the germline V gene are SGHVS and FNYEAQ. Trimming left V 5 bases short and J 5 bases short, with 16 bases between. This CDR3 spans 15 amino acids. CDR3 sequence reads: CASSPHPSGHNEQFF. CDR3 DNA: TGTGCCAGCAGCCCCCATCCCTCCGGACACAATGAGCAGTTCTTC.

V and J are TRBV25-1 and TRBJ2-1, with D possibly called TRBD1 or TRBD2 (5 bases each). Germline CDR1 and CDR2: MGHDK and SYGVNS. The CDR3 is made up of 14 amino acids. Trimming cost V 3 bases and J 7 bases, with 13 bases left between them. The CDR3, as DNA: TGTGCCAGCAGTGAGGGGACCACCGTGAATGAGCAGTTCTTC. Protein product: CASSEGTTVNEQFF.

CDR3 bases: TGTGCCAGCAGCTTAGCTCAGGCCAGGAACACCGGGGAGCTGTTTTTT. It is translated as CASSLAQARNTGELFF. The chain combines TRBV7-9 with TRBJ2-2; D not resolved. Germline CDR1 reads SEHNR; CDR2 reads FQNEAQ (reference sequence). The V end was cut by 0 bases, the J end by 1 base, with 9 bases between. This CDR3 spans 16 amino acids.

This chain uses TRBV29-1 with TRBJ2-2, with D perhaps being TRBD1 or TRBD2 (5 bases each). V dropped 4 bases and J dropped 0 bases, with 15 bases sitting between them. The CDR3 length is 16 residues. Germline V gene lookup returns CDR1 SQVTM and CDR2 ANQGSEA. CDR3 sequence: CSVAGWDATNTGELFF. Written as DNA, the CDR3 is TGCAGCGTTGCGGGGTGGGACGCCACGAACACCGGGGAGCTGTTTTTT.

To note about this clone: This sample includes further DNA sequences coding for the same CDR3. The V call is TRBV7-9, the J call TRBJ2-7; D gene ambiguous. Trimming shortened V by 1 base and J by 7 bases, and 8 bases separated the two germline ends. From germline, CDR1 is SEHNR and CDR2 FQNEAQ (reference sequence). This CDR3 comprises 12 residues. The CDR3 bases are TGTGCCAGCAGCTTAGACTCGGGTGAGCAGTACTTC. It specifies CASSLDSGEQYF.

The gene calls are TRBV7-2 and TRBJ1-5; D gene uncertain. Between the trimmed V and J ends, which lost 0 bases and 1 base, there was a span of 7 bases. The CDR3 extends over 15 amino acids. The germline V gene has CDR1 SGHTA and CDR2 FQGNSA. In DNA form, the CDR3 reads TGTGCCAGCAGCTTAGCCAGAGAGAGCAATCAGCCCCAGCATTTT. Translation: CASSLARESNQPQHF.

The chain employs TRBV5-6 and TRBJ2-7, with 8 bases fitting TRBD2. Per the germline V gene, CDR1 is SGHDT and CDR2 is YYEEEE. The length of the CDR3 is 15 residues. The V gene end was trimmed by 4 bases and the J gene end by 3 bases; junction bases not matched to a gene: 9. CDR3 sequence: CASSDPTSEDYEQYF. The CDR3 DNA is TGTGCCAGCAGCGACCCGACTAGCGAAGACTACGAGCAGTACTTC.

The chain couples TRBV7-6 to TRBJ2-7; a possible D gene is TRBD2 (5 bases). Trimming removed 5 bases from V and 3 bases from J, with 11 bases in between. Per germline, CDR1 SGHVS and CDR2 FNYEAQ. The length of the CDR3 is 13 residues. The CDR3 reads CASSRGENYEQYF. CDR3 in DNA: TGTGCCAGCAGCCGGGGAGAAAACTACGAGCAGTACTTC.

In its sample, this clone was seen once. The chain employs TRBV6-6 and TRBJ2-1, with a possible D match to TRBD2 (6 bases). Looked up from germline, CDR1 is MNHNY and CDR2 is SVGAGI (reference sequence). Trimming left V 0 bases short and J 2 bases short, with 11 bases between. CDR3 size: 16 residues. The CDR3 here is CASSYSRTNPYNEQFF. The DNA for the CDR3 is TGTGCCAGCAGTTACTCAAGGACTAACCCCTACAATGAGCAGTTCTTC.

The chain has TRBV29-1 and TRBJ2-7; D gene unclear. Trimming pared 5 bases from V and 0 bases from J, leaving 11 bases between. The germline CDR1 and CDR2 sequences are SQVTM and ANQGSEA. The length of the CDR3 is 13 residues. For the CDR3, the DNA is TGCAGCGTTAGGCCGGGTTCCTCCTACGAGCAGTACTTC. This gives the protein CSVRPGSSYEQYF.

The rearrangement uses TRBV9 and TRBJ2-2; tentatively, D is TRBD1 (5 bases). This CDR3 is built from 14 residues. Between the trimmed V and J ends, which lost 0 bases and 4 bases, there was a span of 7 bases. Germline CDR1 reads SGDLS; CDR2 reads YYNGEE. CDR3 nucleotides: TGTGCCAGCAGCGTAGGTGGGGCCACCGGGGAGCTGTTTTTT. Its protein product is CASSVGGATGELFF.

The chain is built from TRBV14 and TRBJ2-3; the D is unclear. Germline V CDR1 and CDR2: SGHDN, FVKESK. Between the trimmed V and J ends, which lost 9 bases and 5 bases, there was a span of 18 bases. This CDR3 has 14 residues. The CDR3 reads CASRSTEDLDTQYF. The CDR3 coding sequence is TGTGCCAGTCGCTCGACTGAGGACCTAGATACGCAGTATTTT.

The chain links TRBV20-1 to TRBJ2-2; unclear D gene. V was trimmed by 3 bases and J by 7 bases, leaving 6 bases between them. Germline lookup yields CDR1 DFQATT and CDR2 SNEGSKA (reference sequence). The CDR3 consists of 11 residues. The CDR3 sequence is CSASMGGELFF. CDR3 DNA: TGCAGTGCTAGTATGGGCGGGGAGCTGTTTTTT.

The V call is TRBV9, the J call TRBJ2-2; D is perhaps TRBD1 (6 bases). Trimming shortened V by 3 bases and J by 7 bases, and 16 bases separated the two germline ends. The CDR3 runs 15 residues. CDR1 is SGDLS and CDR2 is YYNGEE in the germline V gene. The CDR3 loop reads CASSALDGTSGELFF. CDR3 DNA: TGTGCCAGCAGCGCCTTGGACGGGACAAGCGGGGAGCTGTTTTTT.

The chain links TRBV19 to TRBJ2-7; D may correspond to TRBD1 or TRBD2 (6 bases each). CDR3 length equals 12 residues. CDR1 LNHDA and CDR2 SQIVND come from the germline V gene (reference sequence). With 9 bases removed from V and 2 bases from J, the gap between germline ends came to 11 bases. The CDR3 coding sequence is TGTGCCAGCCAAGGGGGGACCTACGAGCAGTACTTC. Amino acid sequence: CASQGGTYEQYF.

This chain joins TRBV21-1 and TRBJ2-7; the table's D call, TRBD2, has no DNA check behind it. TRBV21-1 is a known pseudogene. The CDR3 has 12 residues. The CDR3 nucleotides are TGTGCCCGCGGACTAGCGAATTACGAGCAGTACTTC. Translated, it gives CARGLANYEQYF.

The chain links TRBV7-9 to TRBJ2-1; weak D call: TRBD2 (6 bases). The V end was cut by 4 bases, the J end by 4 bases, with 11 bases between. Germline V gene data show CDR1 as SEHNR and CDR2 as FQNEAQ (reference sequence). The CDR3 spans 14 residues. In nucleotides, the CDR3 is TGTGCCAGCAGCTCGGGACTGGCTTACAATGAGCAGTTCTTC. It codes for CASSSGLAYNEQFF.

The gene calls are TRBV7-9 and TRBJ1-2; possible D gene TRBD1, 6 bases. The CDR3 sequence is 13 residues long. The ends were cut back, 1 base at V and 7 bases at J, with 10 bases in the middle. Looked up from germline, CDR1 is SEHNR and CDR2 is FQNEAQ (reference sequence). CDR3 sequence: CASSLGTDSGYTF. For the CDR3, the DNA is TGTGCCAGCAGCTTAGGGACAGACTCTGGCTACACCTTC.

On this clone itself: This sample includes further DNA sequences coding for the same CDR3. CDR3 loop: CASSPPLGGNTEAFF. CDR3 nucleotide sequence: TGTGCCAGCTCACCACCGTTGGGAGGGAACACTGAAGCTTTCTTT. The chain uses TRBV18 and TRBJ1-1; the D is unclear. The CDR3 loop spans 15 amino acids. CDR1 KGHSH and CDR2 LQKENI come from the germline V gene. V was pared by 0 bases and J by 1 base, with 9 bases between.

The CDR3 loop reads CASSFPGREYEQYF. The CDR3 nucleotides are TGTGCCAGCAGCTTCCCAGGAAGGGAATACGAGCAGTACTTC. The chain has TRBV7-9 and TRBJ2-7; no firm D call. Germline V gene lookup returns CDR1 SEHNR and CDR2 FQNEAQ (reference sequence). Trimming shortened V by 3 bases and J by 4 bases, and 13 bases separated the two germline ends. The CDR3 covers 14 residues.

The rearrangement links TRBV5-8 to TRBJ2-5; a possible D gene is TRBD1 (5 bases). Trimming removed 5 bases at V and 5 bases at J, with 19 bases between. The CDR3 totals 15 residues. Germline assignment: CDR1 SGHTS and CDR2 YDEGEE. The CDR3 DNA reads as TGTGCCAGCAGGAACCAGGGTCCTCGGGTGGAGACCCAGTACTTC. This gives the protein CASRNQGPRVETQYF.

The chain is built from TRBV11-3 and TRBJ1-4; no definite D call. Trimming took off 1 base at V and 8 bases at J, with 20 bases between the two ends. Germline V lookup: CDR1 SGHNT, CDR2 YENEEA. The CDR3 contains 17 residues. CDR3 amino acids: CASSLVAGSIREEKLFF. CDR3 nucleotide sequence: TGTGCCAGCAGCTTAGTAGCGGGGAGCATCCGCGAGGAAAAACTGTTTTTT.

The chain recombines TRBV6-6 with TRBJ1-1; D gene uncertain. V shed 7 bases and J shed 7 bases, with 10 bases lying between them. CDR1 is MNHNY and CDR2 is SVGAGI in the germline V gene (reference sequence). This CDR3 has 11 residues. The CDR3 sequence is CASNARGEAFF. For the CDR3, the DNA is TGTGCCAGCAACGCCCGGGGTGAAGCTTTCTTT.